This is a list of T cell receptor beta chains from one sample in a study of blood T cells in healthy people across ages. TCRdb analysed the 5' RACE reads with MiXCR anew, one entry per CDR3 protein. The sample has around 800,000 distinct CDR3 sequences; around 68% are singletons. Sequenced material: blood. Receptors originate from a man under 40 in good health. The CDR3 runs from the conserved cysteine through the conserved F or W. A D gene is named only where the DNA matches it firmly. Size is omitted from some rows. Given values are once, few, many or a class for expanded clones.

v_gene,d_gene,abundance,j_gene,CDR3nt,CDR3aa
TRBV7-8,.,once,TRBJ1-6,TGTGCCAGCAGCCATTTAACGGGACGGGGGGTTTCACCCCTCCACTTT,CASSHLTGRGVSPLHF
TRBV7-6,TRBD1,.,TRBJ1-4,TGTGCCAGCAGCTTCGCCGGGACAGGGGGGGAAAAACTGTTTTTT,CASSFAGTGGEKLFF
TRBV9,.,.,TRBJ2-1,TGTGCCAGCAGCTCTACAGGGAATCGATACGATGAGCAGTTCTTC,CASSSTGNRYDEQFF
TRBV20-1,.,.,TRBJ2-5,TGCAGTGCTAGAGATCGGAAAGGGGCCCGGGGGACCCAGTACTTC,CSARDRKGARGTQYF
TRBV5-1,TRBD1,few,TRBJ2-7,TGCGCCAGCAGCTGGGGGACAGGGGGAAACTACGAGCAGTACTTC,CASSWGTGGNYEQYF
TRBV6-5,.,.,TRBJ2-6,TGTGCCAGCAGTTATAGGGCGGAAAGCTCTGGGGCCAACGTCCTGACTTTC,CASSYRAESSGANVLTF
TRBV11-1,.,once,TRBJ1-4,TGTGCCAGCAGCCGGGCCGGAACTAATGAAAAACTGTTTTTT,CASSRAGTNEKLFF
TRBV5-1,.,.,TRBJ2-3,TGCGCCAGCAGCTTGGAGGAGCCCGGCACAGATACGCAGTATTTT,CASSLEEPGTDTQYF
TRBV11-2,TRBD1,.,TRBJ2-7,TGTGCCGTCCGGGACAGGGAGTACGAGCAGTACTTC,CAVRDREYEQYF
TRBV5-1,.,once,TRBJ2-3,TGCGCCAGCAGCTTGGCAGGGAACGAATACACAGATACGCAGTATTTT,CASSLAGNEYTDTQYF
TRBV29-1,TRBD1,.,TRBJ2-1,TGCAGCGTTTGGACAGGGGGCAATGAGCAGTTCTTC,CSVWTGGNEQFF
TRBV11-1,.,once,TRBJ2-5,TGCGCCAGCACCAAAGGCGTCTTTGAGACCCAGTACTTC,CASTKGVFETQYF
TRBV7-9,TRBD2,few,TRBJ2-7,TGTGCCAGCAGCCCAACCGGGACTAGCGGCTACGAGCAGTACTTC,CASSPTGTSGYEQYF
TRBV28,.,.,TRBJ2-7,TGTGCCAGCAGACGCTACGAGCAGTACTTC,CASRRYEQYF
TRBV6-1,.,few,TRBJ2-1,TGTGCCAGCAACCCGGGACTCCCCGTCAATGAGCAGTTCTTC,CASNPGLPVNEQFF
TRBV6-2/TRBV6-3,.,once,TRBJ2-7,TGTGCCAGCAAGACCTGGCAAGATTCCTACAATGAGCAGTACTTC,CASKTWQDSYNEQYF
TRBV3-1,TRBD1,.,TRBJ2-1,TGTGCCAGCAGCCACTCCGAGACAGGGTATGGGAATGAGCAGTTCTTC,CASSHSETGYGNEQFF
TRBV27,.,.,TRBJ1-5,TGTGCCAGCAGTTTTGACTTAGGCCAGCCCCAGCATTTT,CASSFDLGQPQHF
TRBV29-1,.,.,TRBJ2-1,TGCAGCGTTGCCCTCGCGGTCACCAACGAGCAGGTCTTC,CSVALAVTNEQVF
TRBV7-2,TRBD1,.,TRBJ1-5,TGTGCCAGCAGCTTAGAAGGGACAGGGGCGAAGCCCCAGCATTTT,CASSLEGTGAKPQHF
TRBV7-7,.,.,TRBJ2-1,TGTGCCAGCAGCTTAACAGCGGGGACACGGGTGGGTGAGCAGTTCTTC,CASSLTAGTRVGEQFF
TRBV14,.,.,TRBJ1-2,TGTGCCAGCAGCCAATTCGGAAGTAGGCAGCTTTTTAGCTACACCTTC,CASSQFGSRQLFSYTF
TRBV6-2/TRBV6-3,TRBD2,few,TRBJ2-5,TGTGCCAGCAGTTATATAGCGGGGATACGAGAGACCCAGTACTTC,CASSYIAGIRETQYF
TRBV6-1,TRBD1,once,TRBJ2-4,TGTGCCAGCAGTCCCGGGACAGGGGCAATTACGGGAAACATTCAGTACTTC,CASSPGTGAITGNIQYF
TRBV4-1,.,.,TRBJ2-1,TGCGCCAGCAGCCAAGTAGAACCGCTGCCTGGGTACAATGAGCAGTTCTTC,CASSQVEPLPGYNEQFF
TRBV29-1,TRBD2,few,TRBJ2-3,TGCAGCGTTTTAAGACTAGCGGCGGCAGATACGCAGTATTTT,CSVLRLAAADTQYF
TRBV4-3,.,.,TRBJ1-5,TGCGCCAGCAGCCACACCAGGATGTCGGCAAATCAGCCCCAGCATTTT,CASSHTRMSANQPQHF
TRBV5-1,TRBD2,.,TRBJ2-1,TGCGCCAGCAGCTCCTTGATTAGCGGGGGGTTCTCCTACAATGAGCGGTTCTTC,CASSSLISGGFSYNERFF
TRBV6-2/TRBV6-3,.,once,TRBJ1-2,TGTGCCAGCAGTTACTATCTGGGGCCTTATGGCTACACCTTC,CASSYYLGPYGYTF
TRBV18,TRBD2,.,TRBJ2-5,TGTGCCAGCTCACCATCGGAGACTAGCGGAAGAGAGACCCAGTACTTC,CASSPSETSGRETQYF
TRBV12-3/TRBV12-4,.,.,TRBJ1-5,TGTGCCAGCAGTACAGGGTGGGTTCAGCCCCAGCATTTT,CASSTGWVQPQHF
TRBV7-2,.,.,TRBJ2-5,TGTGCCAGCACCACAGGGAGAAGCCAAGAGACCCAGTACTTC,CASTTGRSQETQYF
TRBV29-1,.,.,TRBJ2-1,TGCAGCGTTGTGGACAATGAGCAGTTCTTC,CSVVDNEQFF
TRBV2,.,.,TRBJ1-5,TGTGCCAGCAGCCAAGACAGAGTTAGCAATCAGCCCCAGCATTTT,CASSQDRVSNQPQHF
TRBV6-2/TRBV6-3,.,.,TRBJ1-5,TGTGCCAGCAGAAGGATGAGCAATCAGCCCCAGCATTTT,CASRRMSNQPQHF
TRBV20-1,TRBD1,.,TRBJ2-7,TGCAGAAAGGACAGGGGGCGCGAGCAGTACTTC,CRKDRGREQYF
TRBV28,TRBD1,few,TRBJ2-3,TGTGCCAGCAGTTTTATCATGGGACAGGGAGGTGTTGCAGATACGCAGTATTTT,CASSFIMGQGGVADTQYF
TRBV4-3,TRBD1,once,TRBJ2-7,TGCGCCAGCAGCCAAGGGCTCCGGGACAGGCCCTACGAGCAGTACTTC,CASSQGLRDRPYEQYF
TRBV5-1,.,.,TRBJ1-1,TGCGCCAGCAGCTTGGCGGGTCATTTGAACACTGAAGCTTTCTTT,CASSLAGHLNTEAFF
TRBV13,.,.,TRBJ2-7,TGTGCCAGCTGGGCCCGGAGGGATTCCTACGAGCAGTACTTC,CASWARRDSYEQYF
TRBV27,TRBD1,few,TRBJ1-2,TGTGCCAGCAGAACTACAGGGGCTGGTGGCTACACCTTC,CASRTTGAGGYTF
TRBV6-6,TRBD2,.,TRBJ2-5,TGTGCCAGCAGTTTTGGGGGGGGTATACAAGAGACCCAGTACTTC,CASSFGGGIQETQYF
TRBV7-2,TRBD2,once,TRBJ2-3,TGTGCCAGCAGCTTAGCGGGAGGGGATTTTGCAGATACGCAGTATTTT,CASSLAGGDFADTQYF
TRBV3-1,TRBD1,.,TRBJ2-5,TGTGCCAGCAGCCAAGAGGGACAGGGAATTAGCGAGACCCAGTACTTC,CASSQEGQGISETQYF
TRBV4-3,.,.,TRBJ2-3,TGCGCCAGCAGCCAAGAGCGTCGGGATACGCAGTATTTT,CASSQERRDTQYF
TRBV5-1,.,.,TRBJ1-2,TGCGCCAGCAGTCCAAACCCTCGGACCTCCTATGGCTACACCTTC,CASSPNPRTSYGYTF